This T cell receptor (beta chain) was found in a study of T cells in Graves' hyperthyroidism and ophthalmopathy. The wider study: The initial diagnosis was the point when peripheral blood was collected, ahead of any treatment.

There were TCR beta CDR3 regions amplified from RNA transcripts. HTBI primers were employed in a first-round RT-PCR of the TCR CDR3. From the multiplex PCR reads, TCRdb called clonotypes with MiXCR, one entry per CDR3 protein. The sample gives approximately 690,000 distinct CDR3 sequences, less than 25% of which show up once; 34% is in the top ten. Germline CDR1 and CDR2: MNHEY and SVGEGT. V was cut by 6 bases and J by 6 bases, with 17 bases left in between. The CDR3 is 14 residues long. For the diagnoses, clinical symptoms, serum thyroxine and TRAb, thyroid ultrasound and orbital computed tomography were used. The PBMCs were sourced from fresh peripheral blood (about 9.6 ml). This clonotype occurred a few times.

This chain uses TRBV6-2 or TRBV6-3 with TRBJ1-2; D is undetermined. Material: blood. The source is a young man with Graves' ophthalmopathy. The CDR3 nucleotides read TGTGCCAGCAGCTCTTCTGGCCTTTGGGATGGCTACACCTTC. Amino acids: CASSSSGLWDGYTF.